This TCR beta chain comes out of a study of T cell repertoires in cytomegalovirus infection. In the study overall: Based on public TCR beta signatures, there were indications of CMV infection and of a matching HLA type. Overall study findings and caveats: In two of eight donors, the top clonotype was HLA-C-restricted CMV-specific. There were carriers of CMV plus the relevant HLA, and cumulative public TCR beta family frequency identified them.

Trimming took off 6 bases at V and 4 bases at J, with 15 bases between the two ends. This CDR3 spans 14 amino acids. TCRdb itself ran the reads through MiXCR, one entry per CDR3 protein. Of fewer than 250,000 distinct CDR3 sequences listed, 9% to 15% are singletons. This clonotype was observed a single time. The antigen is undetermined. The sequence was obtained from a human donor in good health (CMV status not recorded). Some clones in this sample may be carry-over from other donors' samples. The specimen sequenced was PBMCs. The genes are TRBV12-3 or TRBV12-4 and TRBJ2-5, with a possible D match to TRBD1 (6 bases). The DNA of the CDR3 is TGTGCCAGCAGATTAACAGGGTACCCAGAGACCCAGTACTTC. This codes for CASRLTGYPETQYF.